This T cell receptor beta chain was found in a study of OX40 agonist ivuxolimab in advanced cancers. As for the study in general: 30% to 40% of patients had received prior checkpoint inhibitor therapy. Broader study findings: Both CD4+ and CD8+ T cell populations in blood had undergone clonal expansion by week 6 at 0.1 to 3.0 mg/kg.

Using immunoSEQ multiplex PCR, the repertoire was profiled, and TCRdb retains in-frame clones only, with some absent. The repertoire consists of about 14,000 clones, with roughly 80% occurring once and the leading ten covering around 44%. Comment on this clone: Its antigen is unknown.

The germline gives CDR1 SGHVS, CDR2 FQNEAQ. The CDR3 runs 14 residues. V was clipped by 5 bases and J by 3 bases; unmatched bases: 2. The specimen comprised CD4+ or CD8+ T cells sorted from blood, sampled in a trial of the OX40 agonist ivuxolimab. The receptor's source is an adult with an advanced solid tumor such as melanoma, head and neck, liver or kidney cancer. The genes are TRBV7-8 and TRBJ2-7; TRBD2 matches 12 bases. The CDR3 protein is CASSRLAGVYEQYF. The CDR3, as DNA: TGTGCCAGCAGCCGACTAGCGGGGGTCTACGAGCAGTACTTC.